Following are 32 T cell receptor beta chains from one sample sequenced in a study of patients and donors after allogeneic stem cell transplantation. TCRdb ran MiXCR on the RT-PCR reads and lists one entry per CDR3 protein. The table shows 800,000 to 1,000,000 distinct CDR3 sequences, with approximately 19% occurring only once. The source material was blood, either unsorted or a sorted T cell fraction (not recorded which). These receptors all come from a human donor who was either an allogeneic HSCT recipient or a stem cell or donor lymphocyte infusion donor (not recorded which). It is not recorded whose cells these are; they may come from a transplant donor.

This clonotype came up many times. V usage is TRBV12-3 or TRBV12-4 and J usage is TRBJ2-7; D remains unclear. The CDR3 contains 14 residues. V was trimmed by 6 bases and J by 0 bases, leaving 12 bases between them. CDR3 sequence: CASSPGPSSYEQYF. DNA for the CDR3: TGTGCCAGCAGCCCCGGACCAAGCTCCTACGAGCAGTACTTC.

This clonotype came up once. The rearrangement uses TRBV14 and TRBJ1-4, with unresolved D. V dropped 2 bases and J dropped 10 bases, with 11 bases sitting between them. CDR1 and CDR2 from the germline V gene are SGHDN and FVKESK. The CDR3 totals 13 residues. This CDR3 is CASSQPPEIKLFF. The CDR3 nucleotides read TGTGCCAGCAGCCAACCACCAGAGATAAAACTGTTTTTT.

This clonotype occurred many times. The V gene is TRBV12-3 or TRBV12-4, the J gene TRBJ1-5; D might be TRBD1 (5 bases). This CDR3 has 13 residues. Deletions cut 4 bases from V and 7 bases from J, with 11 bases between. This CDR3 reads CASSSEQVQPQHF. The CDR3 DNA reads TGTGCCAGCAGTTCCGAACAGGTACAGCCCCAGCATTTT.

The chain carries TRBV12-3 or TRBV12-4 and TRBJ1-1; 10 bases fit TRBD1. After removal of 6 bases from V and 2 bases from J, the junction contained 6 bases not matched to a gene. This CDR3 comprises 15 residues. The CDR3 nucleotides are TGTGCCAGCAGCCGCGGGGACAGGGGAAACACTGAAGCTTTCTTT. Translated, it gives CASSRGDRGNTEAFF.

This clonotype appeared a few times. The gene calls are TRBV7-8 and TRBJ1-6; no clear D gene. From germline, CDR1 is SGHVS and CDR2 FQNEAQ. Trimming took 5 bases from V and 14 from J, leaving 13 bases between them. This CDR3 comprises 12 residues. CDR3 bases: TGTGCCAGCAGCCAAGACGGATATACCCTCCACTTT. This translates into CASSQDGYTLHF.

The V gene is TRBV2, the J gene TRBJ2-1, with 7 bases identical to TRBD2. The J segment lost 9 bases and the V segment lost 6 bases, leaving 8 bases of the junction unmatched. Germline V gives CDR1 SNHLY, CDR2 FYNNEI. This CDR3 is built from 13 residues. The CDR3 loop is CASSTTSAAEQFF. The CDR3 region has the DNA TGTGCCAGCAGCACAACTAGCGCAGCTGAGCAGTTCTTC.

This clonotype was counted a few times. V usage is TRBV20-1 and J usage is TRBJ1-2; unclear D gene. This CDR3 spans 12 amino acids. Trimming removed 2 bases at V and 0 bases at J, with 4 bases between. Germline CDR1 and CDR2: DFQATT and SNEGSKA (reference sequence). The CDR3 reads CSARSTNYGYTF. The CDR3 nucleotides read TGCAGTGCTAGAAGCACTAACTATGGCTACACCTTC.

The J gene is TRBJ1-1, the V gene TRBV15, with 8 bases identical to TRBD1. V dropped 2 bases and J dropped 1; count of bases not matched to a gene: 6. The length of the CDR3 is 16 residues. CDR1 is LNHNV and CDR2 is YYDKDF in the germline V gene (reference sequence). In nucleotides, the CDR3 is TGTGCCACCAGCAGACATTTCGGACAGGGGAACACTGAAGCTTTCTTT. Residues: CATSRHFGQGNTEAFF.

As DNA, the CDR3 is TGTGCCAGCAGCTTCCGGGACTCGGGGCAGTTCTTC. It codes for CASSFRDSGQFF. This chain joins TRBV7-9 and TRBJ2-1; D possibly corresponds to TRBD2 (6 bases). V was trimmed by 3 bases and J by 12 bases, leaving 12 bases between them. Germline CDR1 and CDR2: SEHNR and FQNEAQ (reference sequence). The CDR3 has 12 amino acids. Full variable domain (missing parts from reference TRBV7-9 and TRBJ2-1): DTGVSQNPRHKITKRGQNVTFRCDPISEHNRLYWYRQTLGQGPEFLTYFQNEAQLEKSRLLSDRFSAERPKGSFSTLEIQRTEQGDSAMYLCASSFRDSGQFFGPGTRLTVL.

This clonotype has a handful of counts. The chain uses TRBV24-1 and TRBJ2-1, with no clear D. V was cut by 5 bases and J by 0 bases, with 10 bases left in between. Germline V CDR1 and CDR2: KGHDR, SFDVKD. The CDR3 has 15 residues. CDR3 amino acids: CATSGQLTSYNEQFF. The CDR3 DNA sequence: TGTGCCACCAGTGGCCAGCTAACCTCCTACAATGAGCAGTTCTTC.

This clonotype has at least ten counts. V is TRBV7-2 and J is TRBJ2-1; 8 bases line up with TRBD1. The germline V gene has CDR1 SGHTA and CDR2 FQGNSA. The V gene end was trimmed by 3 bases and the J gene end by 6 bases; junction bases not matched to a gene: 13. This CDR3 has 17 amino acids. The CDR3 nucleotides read TGTGCCAGCAGCTTGACAACCGGGACAGGCCTAGGCAATGAGCAGTTCTTC. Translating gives CASSLTTGTGLGNEQFF. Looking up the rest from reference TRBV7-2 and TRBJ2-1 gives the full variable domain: GAGVSQSPSNKVTEKGKDVELRCDPISGHTALYWYRQSLGQGLEFLIYFQGNSAPDKSGLPSDRFSAERTGGSVSTLTIQRTQQEDSAVYLCASSLTTGTGLGNEQFFGPGTRLTVL.

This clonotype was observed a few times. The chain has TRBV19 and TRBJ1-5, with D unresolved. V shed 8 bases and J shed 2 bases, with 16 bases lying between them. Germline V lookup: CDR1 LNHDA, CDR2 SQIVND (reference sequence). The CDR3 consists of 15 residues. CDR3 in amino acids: CASGWLRVGNQPQHF. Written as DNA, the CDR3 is TGTGCCAGTGGCTGGCTTCGCGTCGGCAATCAGCCCCAGCATTTT.

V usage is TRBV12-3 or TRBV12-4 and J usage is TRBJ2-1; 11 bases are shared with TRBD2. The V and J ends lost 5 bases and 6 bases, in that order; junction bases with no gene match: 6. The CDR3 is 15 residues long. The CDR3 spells CASSRIAGGRNEQFF. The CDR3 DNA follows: TGTGCCAGCAGTCGGATAGCGGGAGGGCGCAATGAGCAGTTCTTC.

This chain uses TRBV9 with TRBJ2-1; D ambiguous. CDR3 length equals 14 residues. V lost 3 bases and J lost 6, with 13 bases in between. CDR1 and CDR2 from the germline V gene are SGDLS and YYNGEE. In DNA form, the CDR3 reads TGTGCCAGCAGCGACCCCCCAAGGGTCAATGAGCAGTTCTTC. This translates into CASSDPPRVNEQFF.

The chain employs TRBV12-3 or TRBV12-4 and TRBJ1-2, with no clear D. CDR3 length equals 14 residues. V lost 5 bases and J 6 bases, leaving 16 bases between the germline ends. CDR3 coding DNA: TGTGCCAGCAGTCACCGGGAACCGGTAAATGGCTACACCTTC. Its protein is CASSHREPVNGYTF.

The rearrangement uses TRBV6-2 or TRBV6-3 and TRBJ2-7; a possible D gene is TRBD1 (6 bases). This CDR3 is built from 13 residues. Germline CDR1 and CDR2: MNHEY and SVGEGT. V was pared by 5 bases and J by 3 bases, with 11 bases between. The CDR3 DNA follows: TGTGCCAGCAGTCGTACAGGGAACTACGAGCAGTACTTC. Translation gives CASSRTGNYEQYF.

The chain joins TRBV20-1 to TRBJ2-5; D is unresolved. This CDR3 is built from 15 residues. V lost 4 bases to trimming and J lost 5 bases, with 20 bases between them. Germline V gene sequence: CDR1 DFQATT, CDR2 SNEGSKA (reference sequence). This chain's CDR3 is CSATNHLGVRETQYF. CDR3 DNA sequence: TGCAGTGCTACCAACCATCTAGGCGTTCGGGAGACCCAGTACTTC.

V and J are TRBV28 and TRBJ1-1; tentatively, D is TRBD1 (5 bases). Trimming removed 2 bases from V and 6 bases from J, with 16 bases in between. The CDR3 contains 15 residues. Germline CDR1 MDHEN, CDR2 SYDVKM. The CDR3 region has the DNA TGTGCCAGCAGTTTACCCGGGACCCCGAGGGCTGAAGCTTTCTTT. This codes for CASSLPGTPRAEAFF.

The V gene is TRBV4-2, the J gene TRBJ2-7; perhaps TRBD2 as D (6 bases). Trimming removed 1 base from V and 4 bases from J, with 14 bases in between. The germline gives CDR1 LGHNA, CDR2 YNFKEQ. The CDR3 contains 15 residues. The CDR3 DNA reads TGTGCCAGCAGCCAAGCAGACGGGACTTCTTACGAGCAGTACTTC. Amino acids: CASSQADGTSYEQYF.

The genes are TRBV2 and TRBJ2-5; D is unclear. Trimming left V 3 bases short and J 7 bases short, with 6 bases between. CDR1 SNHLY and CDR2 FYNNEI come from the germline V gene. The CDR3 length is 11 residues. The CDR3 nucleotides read TGTGCCAGCAGTGACGGCGGGACCCAGTACTTC. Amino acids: CASSDGGTQYF.

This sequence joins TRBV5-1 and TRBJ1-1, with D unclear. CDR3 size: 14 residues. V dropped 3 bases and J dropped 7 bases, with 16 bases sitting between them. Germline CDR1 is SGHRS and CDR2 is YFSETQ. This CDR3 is CASSSNVGNVEAFF. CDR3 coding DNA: TGCGCCAGCAGCTCGAACGTAGGAAACGTTGAAGCTTTCTTT.

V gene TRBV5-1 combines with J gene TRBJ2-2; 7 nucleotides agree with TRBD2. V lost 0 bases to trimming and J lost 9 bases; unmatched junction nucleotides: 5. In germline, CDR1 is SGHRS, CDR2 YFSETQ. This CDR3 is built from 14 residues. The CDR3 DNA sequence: TGCGCCAGCAGCTTGGACTCGGGAGGAAGGGAGCTGTTTTTT. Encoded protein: CASSLDSGGRELFF.

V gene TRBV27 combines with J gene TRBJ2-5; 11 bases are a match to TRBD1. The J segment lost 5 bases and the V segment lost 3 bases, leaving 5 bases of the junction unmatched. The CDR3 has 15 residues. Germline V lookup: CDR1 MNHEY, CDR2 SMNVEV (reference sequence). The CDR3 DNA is TGTGCCAGCAGTTTTGTGGACAGGGGGCGTGAGACCCAGTACTTC. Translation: CASSFVDRGRETQYF.

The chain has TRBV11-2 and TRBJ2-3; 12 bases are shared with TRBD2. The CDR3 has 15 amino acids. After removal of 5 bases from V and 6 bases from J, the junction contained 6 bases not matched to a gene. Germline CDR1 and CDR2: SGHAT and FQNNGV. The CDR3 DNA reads TGTGCCAGCAGCCACCTAGCGGGAGGGGGGGATACGCAGTATTTT. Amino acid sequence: CASSHLAGGGDTQYF.

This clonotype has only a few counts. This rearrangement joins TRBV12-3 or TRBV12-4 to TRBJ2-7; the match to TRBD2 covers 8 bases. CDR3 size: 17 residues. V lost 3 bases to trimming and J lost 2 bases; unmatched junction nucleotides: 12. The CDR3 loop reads CASSFLTGGPQTYEQYF. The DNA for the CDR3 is TGTGCCAGCAGTTTTCTCACGGGGGGGCCGCAAACCTACGAGCAGTACTTC.

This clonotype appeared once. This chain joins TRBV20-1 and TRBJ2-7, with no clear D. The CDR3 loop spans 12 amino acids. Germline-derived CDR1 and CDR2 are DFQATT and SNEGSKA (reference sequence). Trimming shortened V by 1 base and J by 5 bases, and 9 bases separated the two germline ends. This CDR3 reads CSARVVTNEQYF. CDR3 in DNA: TGCAGTGCTAGAGTTGTTACCAACGAGCAGTACTTC.

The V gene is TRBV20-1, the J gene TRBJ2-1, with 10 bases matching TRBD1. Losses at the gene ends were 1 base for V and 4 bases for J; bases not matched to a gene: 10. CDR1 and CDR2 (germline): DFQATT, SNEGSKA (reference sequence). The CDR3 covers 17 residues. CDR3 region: CSARGGIGTGDYNEQFF. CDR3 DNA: TGCAGTGCTAGAGGGGGAATCGGGACAGGGGATTACAATGAGCAGTTCTTC.

This CDR3 reads CASSGRDRGHEQYF. The CDR3 DNA reads as TGCGCCAGCAGCGGCCGGGACAGGGGGCACGAGCAGTACTTC. The chain carries TRBV5-1 and TRBJ2-7; TRBD1 agrees at 12 bases. The CDR3 loop spans 14 amino acids. With V trimmed by 4 bases and J by 5 bases, 4 bases remained unmatched. Germline values: CDR1 SGHRS, CDR2 YFSETQ. The full variable domain, rest sourced from reference TRBV5-1 and TRBJ2-7, is KAGVTQTPRYLIKTRGQQVTLSCSPISGHRSVSWYQQTPGQGLQFLFEYFSETQRNKGNFPGRFSGRQFSNSRSEMNVSTLELGDSALYLCASSGRDRGHEQYFGPGTRLTVT.

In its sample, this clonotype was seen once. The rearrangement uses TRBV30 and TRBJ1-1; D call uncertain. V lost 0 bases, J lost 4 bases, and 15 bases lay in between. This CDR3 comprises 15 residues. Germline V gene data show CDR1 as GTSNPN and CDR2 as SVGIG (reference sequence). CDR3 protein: CAWSVQGLKGTEAFF. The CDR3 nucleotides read TGTGCCTGGAGTGTACAAGGCCTGAAGGGCACTGAAGCTTTCTTT.

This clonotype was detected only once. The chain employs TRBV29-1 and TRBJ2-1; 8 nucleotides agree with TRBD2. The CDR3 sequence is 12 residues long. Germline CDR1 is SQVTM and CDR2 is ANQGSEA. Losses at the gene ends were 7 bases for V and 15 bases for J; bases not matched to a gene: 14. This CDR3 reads CSAQPPGRGPFF. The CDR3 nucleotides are TGCAGCGCCCAACCCCCCGGGAGGGGTCCGTTCTTC.

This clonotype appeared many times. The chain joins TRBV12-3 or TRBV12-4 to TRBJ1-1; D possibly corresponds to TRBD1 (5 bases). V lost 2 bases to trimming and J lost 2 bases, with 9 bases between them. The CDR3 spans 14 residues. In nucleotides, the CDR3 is TGTGCCAGCAGTTTACTCGACAGAAACACTGAAGCTTTCTTT. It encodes CASSLLDRNTEAFF.

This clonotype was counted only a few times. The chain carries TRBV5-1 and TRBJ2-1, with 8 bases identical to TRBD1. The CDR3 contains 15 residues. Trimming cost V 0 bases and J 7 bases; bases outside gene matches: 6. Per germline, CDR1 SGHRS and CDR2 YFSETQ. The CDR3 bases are TGCGCCAGCAGCTTGGTGCAGGGGGCTGGGAATGAGCAGTTCTTC. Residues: CASSLVQGAGNEQFF.